What follows describes a single TCR beta chain. Its specificity is unknown. Only in-frame clones appear in the TCRdb table, and some are missing; sequencing was by immunoSEQ multiplex PCR. The sample records about 42,000 clones, 85% to 95% being singletons. V was clipped by 2 bases and J by 5 bases, with 13 bases between them. Per germline, CDR1 WSHSY and CDR2 SAAADI. The CDR3 consists of 15 residues. The data stem from a study of resident and recirculating memory T cells in vitiligo. Whole-study results and caveats: Non-conserved TCRs across sites and patients suggested distinct clones per lesion.

This chain links TRBV10-2 with TRBJ2-1, with D tentatively TRBD2 (6 bases). This receptor was obtained from a male donor with vitiligo. Sequencing was carried out using blood. CDR3 protein: CASSEMGLKNNEQFF. In nucleotides, the CDR3 is TGCGCCAGCAGTGAGATGGGACTCAAAAACAATGAGCAGTTCTTC.